This TCR beta chain was found in a study of blood T cells in healthy people across ages. Study results and caveats: Per million T cells, the diversity of TCR beta decreased roughly linearly as age advanced. Without sorted subsets, naive and antigen-experienced compartments could not be conclusively compared. It was the long-lived donors that had more naive CD4+ cells and higher diversity than aged donors.

With 3 bases removed from V and 5 bases from J, the gap between germline ends came to 7 bases. Germline V gene lookup returns CDR1 SGHTA and CDR2 FQGNSA. The CDR3 is 12 amino acids. The table lists this clonotype with a few counts. The antigen is not known. No fewer than 5.5 micrograms of total RNA were isolated from every sample. A second roughly 6 to 11 cycle PCR used barcoded and J-beta primers. TCRdb called the 5' RACE reads again in MiXCR, with one record for every CDR3 protein. The sample holds some 1.7 million distinct CDR3 sequences, roughly 28% seen once. The chain combines TRBV7-2 with TRBJ2-5; no firm D call. This clonotype originated in a woman aged 25-40 years in good health. The sample taken for sequencing was blood. CDR3 protein: CASSFPSETQYF. CDR3 sequence (DNA): TGTGCCAGCAGCTTTCCGTCCGAGACCCAGTACTTC.